The present T cell receptor beta chain was sequenced within a study of regulatory T cells in long-lasting Graves disease. This clonotype was counted between two and nine times. In building TCR beta libraries, iRepertoire HTBI primers were used together with Arm-PCR of CDR3 regions. In TCRdb, the multiplex PCR reads were re-called with MiXCR into one record per CDR3 protein. The sample holds approximately 300,000 distinct CDR3 sequences, 18% seen once. The CDR3 spans 12 residues. Germline V CDR1 and CDR2: LNHDA, SQIVND (reference sequence). V lost 4 bases and J lost 8, with 11 bases in between. Noted time point: newly diagnosed GD, antithyroid drugs for less than 3 months. Extracted RNA from PBMCs served as the source of the TCR library.

Here the sequenced sample was peripheral blood mononuclear cells (PBMCs), taken at new diagnosis, from a patient treated with antithyroid drugs. The receptor was derived from a female donor with Graves disease. The chain combines TRBV19 with TRBJ1-2, with a weak D call TRBD1 (6 bases). Here the CDR3 reads CASSRDNFGYTF. CDR3 DNA sequence: TGTGCCAGTAGTAGGGACAATTTCGGCTACACCTTC.